This T cell receptor (beta chain) was sequenced for a study of T cell changes during pregnancy in multiple sclerosis. This clone was seen a single time. CDR3 length equals 14 residues. Trimming at V came to 3 bases and at J to 8 bases, leaving 6 bases not matched to a gene. CDR1 KGHSH and CDR2 LQKENI come from the germline V gene. Produced via immunoSEQ multiplex PCR; TCRdb's table is partial and in-frame only. The sample lists tens of thousands of clones, about nine tenths seen once, with more than 8% in the top ten. The specimen comprised peripheral blood, sampled after pregnancy. This TCR was sampled from a female donor in good health, enrolled as a control in a pregnancy study. V is TRBV18 and J is TRBJ1-4; 7 nucleotides match TRBD1. The CDR3 coding sequence is TGTGCCAGCTCACCTCAACAGGGGAACGAAAAACTGTTTTTT. This gives the protein CASSPQQGNEKLFF.